The 18 T cell receptor beta chains presented below share a single source sample, sequenced in a study of beta chain features in type 1 diabetes. Regarding the study as a whole: Type 1 diabetes patients had moderately but significantly shorter TCRB CDR3s in all four CD4+ subsets.

The investigators reverse transcribed all of the isolated RNA, so they sequenced expressed TCRB transcripts. This table comes from immunoSEQ multiplex PCR, and its TCRdb copy is limited to in-frame clones, with some not included. The repertoire holds 150,000 to 200,000 clones, with roughly 63% as singletons. Their antigen targets remain unknown. The specimen was naive CD4+ T cells from blood. Receptors were obtained from a man aged 25 to 40 with type 1 diabetes.

Only a few counts were recorded for this clone. This chain connects TRBV29-1 to TRBJ1-2; unclear D gene. Germline V gene sequence: CDR1 SQVTM, CDR2 ANQGSEA. The CDR3 covers 11 residues. V was pared by 5 bases and J by 7 bases, with 11 bases between. CDR3 sequence (DNA): TGCAGCGTTCCCGTAGGGCTTGGCTACACCTTC. Its translation is CSVPVGLGYTF.

The gene calls are TRBV30 and TRBJ2-2, with a weak D call TRBD2 (5 bases). Between the trimmed V and J ends, which lost 2 bases and 4 bases, there was a span of 11 bases. CDR3 length equals 14 residues. Germline V lookup: CDR1 GTSNPN, CDR2 SVGIG (reference sequence). CDR3: CAWSQEASTGELFF. CDR3 sequence (DNA): TGTGCCTGGAGTCAGGAGGCGAGCACCGGGGAGCTGTTTTTT.

This chain links TRBV18 with TRBJ2-1, with D unresolved. This CDR3 has 11 residues. V was pared by 5 bases and J by 10 bases, with 9 bases between. The V gene's germline CDR1 is KGHSH and CDR2 LQKENI. CDR3 loop: CASSSRLEQFF. The CDR3, as DNA: TGTGCCAGCTCATCGCGGCTGGAGCAGTTCTTC.

The rearrangement joins TRBV16 to TRBJ1-4, with a weak D call TRBD1 (5 bases). V lost 4 bases, J lost 8 bases, and 8 bases lay in between. This CDR3 spans 12 amino acids. Germline-derived CDR1 and CDR2 are KGHSY and FQNENV. The CDR3, as DNA: TGTGCCAGCAGCCGGGACGGCGAAAAACTGTTTTTT. Its protein is CASSRDGEKLFF.

This clone turned up a few times. The rearrangement uses TRBV21-1 and TRBJ1-4. TRBV21-1 is given as a pseudogene. The CDR3 is 12 amino acids. The CDR3 loop is CASSPREGKLFF. CDR3 nucleotides: TGTGCCAGCAGCCCCCGGGAGGGGAAACTGTTTTTT.

J is TRBJ1-6 and V is TRBV5-6; D gene uncertain. The V gene's germline CDR1 is SGHDT and CDR2 YYEEEE. This CDR3 comprises 13 residues. Trimming cost V 5 bases and J 8 bases, with 11 bases left between them. CDR3: CASRSIGDSPLHF. The CDR3 bases are TGTGCCAGCAGAAGTATCGGTGATTCACCCCTCCACTTT.

This clone was counted a single time. This chain connects TRBV28 to TRBJ2-1, with a tentative D call TRBD1 (5 bases). The CDR3 has 13 residues. CDR1 and CDR2 from the germline V gene are MDHEN and SYDVKM. V dropped 4 bases and J dropped 4 bases, with 8 bases sitting between them. Here the CDR3 reads CASSSPGYNEQFF. DNA for the CDR3: TGTGCCAGCAGTTCACCAGGGTACAATGAGCAGTTCTTC. The complete variable domain, with remaining parts taken from reference TRBV28 and TRBJ2-1, reads DVKVTQSSRYLVKRTGEKVFLECVQDMDHENMFWYRQDPGLGLRLIYFSYDVKMKEKGDIPEGYSVSREKKERFSLILESASTNQTSMYLCASSSPGYNEQFFGPGTRLTVL.

The chain carries TRBV7-2 and TRBJ2-3; 7 bases are a match to TRBD2. Germline V gene data show CDR1 as SGHTA and CDR2 as FQGNSA. Trimming at V came to 5 bases and at J to 2 bases, leaving 4 bases not matched to a gene. The CDR3 extends over 14 amino acids. Here the CDR3 reads CASSTGLPTDTQYF. CDR3 DNA sequence: TGTGCCAGCAGCACGGGACTACCCACAGATACGCAGTATTTT.

The chain employs TRBV11-2 and TRBJ2-5; D call uncertain. In germline, CDR1 is SGHAT, CDR2 FQNNGV. Trimming shortened V by 5 bases and J by 1 base, and 8 bases separated the two germline ends. This CDR3 spans 13 amino acids. The CDR3 DNA reads TGTGCCAGCAGCCGTGACCGCCAAGAGACCCAGTACTTC. Protein sequence: CASSRDRQETQYF.

The chain carries TRBV7-2 and TRBJ1-4; D not resolved. The CDR3 has 15 residues. The V and J ends lost 2 bases and 5 bases respectively, with 12 bases between them. Germline-derived CDR1 and CDR2 are SGHTA and FQGNSA. As DNA, the CDR3 is TGTGCCAGCAGCTTATCACTGGCCCTGAATGAAAAACTGTTTTTT. Its translation is CASSLSLALNEKLFF.

This clone was recorded once. The V gene is TRBV14, the J gene TRBJ2-7; D is unclear. Germline V lookup: CDR1 SGHDN, CDR2 FVKESK. V lost 4 bases and J 0 bases, leaving 4 bases between the germline ends. The CDR3 loop spans 12 amino acids. The CDR3 bases are TGTGCCAGCAGCCGTAGCTCCTACGAGCAGTACTTC. Its translation is CASSRSSYEQYF.

The chain joins TRBV27 to TRBJ1-4, with TRBD1 matching 11 bases. The germline CDR1 and CDR2 sequences are MNHEY and SMNVEV (reference sequence). V trimming: 10 bases; J trimming: 8 bases; junction bases outside the gene matches: 6. The length of the CDR3 is 13 residues. The CDR3 here is CATAGQGVEKLFF. The CDR3 region has the DNA TGTGCCACTGCGGGACAGGGGGTGGAAAAACTGTTTTTT.

The chain carries TRBV27 and TRBJ1-2; 8 bases map to TRBD1. The CDR3 spans 14 residues. The germline V gene has CDR1 MNHEY and CDR2 SMNVEV (reference sequence). Trimming took 5 bases from V and 8 from J; bases not matched to a gene: 10. The CDR3 DNA reads as TGTGCCAGCAGTCTTCGTCAGGGGGCAAACGGCTACACCTTC. Encoded protein: CASSLRQGANGYTF.

The genes are TRBV29-1 and TRBJ1-1; D gene ambiguous. V dropped 3 bases and J dropped 0 bases, with 5 bases sitting between them. Germline CDR1 reads SQVTM; CDR2 reads ANQGSEA. The CDR3 covers 12 residues. The CDR3 reads CSVDTVNTEAFF. In DNA, the CDR3 is TGCAGCGTTGATACTGTGAACACTGAAGCTTTCTTT. Based on the CDR3 plus reference TRBV29-1 and TRBJ1-1, the full variable domain is SAVISQKPSRDICQRGTSLTIQCQVDSQVTMMFWYRQQPGQSLTLIATANQGSEATYESGFVIDKFPISRPNLTFSTLTVSNMSPEDSSIYLCSVDTVNTEAFFGQGTRLTVV.

The chain carries TRBV29-1 and TRBJ1-1; D not certain. CDR3 size: 12 residues. In germline, CDR1 is SQVTM, CDR2 ANQGSEA. V was clipped by 6 bases and J by 5 bases, with 13 bases between them. CDR3 DNA: TGCAGCGTCATTTCCAGTAGGACTGAAGCTTTCTTT. It translates to CSVISSRTEAFF.

The chain combines TRBV10-1 with TRBJ2-7; 9 bases line up with TRBD1. With 6 bases clipped from V and 7 bases from J, the junction kept 10 bases outside the gene matches. The germline CDR1 and CDR2 sequences are WNHNN and SYGVQD (reference sequence). The CDR3 extends over 14 amino acids. The CDR3, as DNA: TGCGCCAGCAGCCTGGGACAGGGAGTAGAGGAGCAGTACTTC. Amino acids: CASSLGQGVEEQYF.

The genes are TRBV6-1 and TRBJ2-3; D gene unclear. Trimming shortened V by 5 bases and J by 3 bases, and 6 bases separated the two germline ends. The CDR3 contains 12 residues. CDR1 and CDR2 from the germline V gene are MNHNS and SASEGT. The CDR3 protein is CASSHTTDTQYF. In DNA form, the CDR3 reads TGTGCCAGCAGTCACACGACAGATACGCAGTATTTT.

Only a few counts were recorded for this clone. The chain employs TRBV15 and TRBJ2-3, with TRBD2 as a possible D gene (5 bases). Trimming took 0 bases from V and 3 from J, leaving 7 bases between them. Germline loops: CDR1 LNHNV, CDR2 YYDKDF (reference sequence). This CDR3 region has 14 residues. This chain's CDR3 is CATSRDPGTDTQYF. CDR3 nucleotides: TGTGCCACCAGCAGAGATCCGGGGACAGATACGCAGTATTTT.